This T cell receptor beta chain was captured by sequencing in a study of T cell changes during pregnancy in multiple sclerosis. From germline, CDR1 is SGHVS and CDR2 FQNEAQ. This CDR3 region has 16 residues. V lost 0 bases and J lost 1; bases outside the gene matches: 3. Only in-frame clones appear in the TCRdb table, and some are missing; sequencing was by immunoSEQ multiplex PCR. The repertoire holds roughly 85,000 clones, approximately 90% seen once, with about 2.5% in the top ten. This TCR was recovered from a female donor with multiple sclerosis, enrolled in a pregnancy study. This material consisted of peripheral blood, taken in the first trimester of pregnancy. The chain employs TRBV7-8 and TRBJ2-1, with 7 nucleotides matching TRBD2. Here the CDR3 reads CASSLAREGSYNEQFF. The DNA of the CDR3 is TGTGCCAGCAGCTTAGCGAGGGAGGGTTCCTACAATGAGCAGTTCTTC.